Following are 5 T cell receptor beta chains from one sample sequenced in a study of CD8+CD57+ T cells in acquired aplastic anemia (dated by TCRdb to 2017 to 2018). Flow cytometry had shown CD8+CD57+ cell expansion in the patients selected for sequencing. This sample was sequenced with an Illumina HiSeq 2000. Profiling of TCR beta VDJ combinations and CDR3 sequences used genomic DNA as the template. Clones were called with MiXCR by TCRdb after fastp trimmed the public reads at Q25, and only in-frame beta chains were retained. Rows with one shared CDR3 protein collapse into an entry with the most common genes and DNA. The sample yields more than 45,000 distinct CDR3 sequences; 57% were counted once. About 16% of the sample comes from the top ten. Source material: sorted CD4+, CD8+, or CD8+CD57+ T cells (not recorded which) from PBMCs. The source is a human donor with aplastic anemia.

The table lists this clonotype with many counts. The chain employs TRBV11-2 and TRBJ2-7; 7 bases align to TRBD1. J gave up 2 bases and V 5 bases, and 6 bases lay outside the gene matches. The CDR3 is made up of 14 amino acids. Germline V gene data show CDR1 as SGHAT and CDR2 as FQNNGV. CDR3 amino acids: CASSLMTGTYEQYV. The CDR3 DNA reads TGTGCCAGCAGCCTGATGACAGGGACCTACGAGCAGTACGTC.

This clonotype was seen only a few times. V and J are TRBV10-3 and TRBJ2-5; weak D call: TRBD1 (5 bases). Germline values: CDR1 ENHRY, CDR2 SYGVKD. The CDR3 loop spans 17 amino acids. V lost 4 bases to trimming and J lost 5 bases, with 23 bases between them. The CDR3, as DNA: TGTGCCATCAGTGCCGGGTGGGCAGGGTCCAAGTCGGAGACCCAGTACTTC. Its protein product is CAISAGWAGSKSETQYF.

This clonotype was picked up many times. The rearrangement links TRBV5-4 to TRBJ2-2, with TRBD1 as a possible D gene (5 bases). Trimming pared 0 bases from V and 3 bases from J, leaving 6 bases between. Germline values: CDR1 SGHNT, CDR2 YYREEE (reference sequence). The CDR3 has 14 amino acids. CDR3 sequence reads: CASSLGQHTGELFF. In nucleotides, the CDR3 is TGTGCCAGCAGCTTGGGACAGCACACCGGGGAGCTGTTTTTT.

To note about this clonotype: A much bigger clone sits one base away, suggesting this may be a read error. V is TRBV3-1 and J is TRBJ2-5; the match to TRBD2 covers 7 bases. The CDR3 totals 16 residues. Germline CDR1 reads LGHDT; CDR2 reads YNNKEL (reference sequence). CDR3 nucleotide sequence: TGTGTCAGCAGCCAAGAAGGCGGGGGAGAACAAGAGACCCAGTACTTC. It translates to CVSSQEGGGEQETQYF.

There are many counts of this clonotype. V gene TRBV12-3 or TRBV12-4 combines with J gene TRBJ2-1; 7 bases align to TRBD2. The CDR3 covers 14 residues. Losses at the gene ends were 6 bases for V and 6 bases for J; bases not matched to a gene: 8. The CDR3 bases are TGTGCCAGCAGCCTAGGGGCTAGCGGCAATGAGCAGTTCTTC. This gives the protein CASSLGASGNEQFF.